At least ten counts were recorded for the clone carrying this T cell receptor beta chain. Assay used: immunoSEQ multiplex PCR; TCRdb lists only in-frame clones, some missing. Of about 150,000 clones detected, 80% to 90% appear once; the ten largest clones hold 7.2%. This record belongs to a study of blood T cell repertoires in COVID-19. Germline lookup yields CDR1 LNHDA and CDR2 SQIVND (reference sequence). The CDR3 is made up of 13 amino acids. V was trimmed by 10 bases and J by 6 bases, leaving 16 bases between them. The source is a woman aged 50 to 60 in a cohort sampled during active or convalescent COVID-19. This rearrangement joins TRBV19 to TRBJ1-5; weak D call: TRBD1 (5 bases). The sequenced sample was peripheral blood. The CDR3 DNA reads TGTGCCACCACCGGGGGATTCGGTCAGCCCCAGCATTTT. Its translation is CATTGGFGQPQHF.